These T cell receptor beta chains were read from a single sample in a study of blood T cell repertoires in COVID-19. Clones were sequenced by immunoSEQ multiplex PCR, and TCRdb holds only the in-frame ones, with some missing. Of approximately 120,000 clones in the sample, approximately 74% were seen once. Source material: peripheral blood. These TCRs come from a man in his 60s with acute or convalescent COVID-19. Each CDR3 is given with its conserved first and last residue. A D gene is named only where the DNA matches it firmly. Rows give clone size only sometimes, using once, few, many, or a class for an expanded clone.

v_call: TRBV5-1; clone_size: .; j_call: TRBJ2-3; d_call: TRBD2; cdr3_aa: CASSSGTSGTDTQYF; cdr3_nt: TGCGCCAGCAGCTCGGGGACTAGCGGGACAGATACGCAGTATTTT
v_call: TRBV7-8; clone_size: .; j_call: TRBJ1-2; d_call: .; cdr3_aa: CASSLALGGQKGYGYTF; cdr3_nt: TGTGCCAGCAGCTTGGCATTAGGGGGTCAAAAGGGCTATGGCTACACCTTC
v_call: TRBV7-3; clone_size: .; j_call: TRBJ1-6; d_call: TRBD1; cdr3_aa: CASRGQGSASPLHF; cdr3_nt: TGTGCCAGCAGGGGACAGGGGTCGGCCTCACCCCTCCACTTT
v_call: TRBV23-1; clone_size: .; j_call: TRBJ1-2; d_call: TRBD1; cdr3_aa: CASSLTSTGDNYGYTF; cdr3_nt: TGCGCCAGCAGTCTAACATCAACAGGGGATAACTATGGCTACACCTTC
v_call: TRBV7-3; clone_size: .; j_call: TRBJ1-6; d_call: .; cdr3_aa: CASSPDTFSPLHF; cdr3_nt: TGTGCCAGCAGCCCAGACACGTTTTCACCCCTCCACTTT
v_call: TRBV6-5; clone_size: .; j_call: TRBJ1-5; d_call: .; cdr3_aa: CASGGGFNQPQHF; cdr3_nt: TGTGCCAGCGGGGGGGGATTCAATCAGCCCCAGCATTTT
v_call: TRBV5-1; clone_size: .; j_call: TRBJ2-5; d_call: .; cdr3_aa: CASSLGAGIETQYF; cdr3_nt: TGCGCCAGCAGCCTGGGGGCAGGGATAGAGACCCAGTACTTC
v_call: TRBV3-1/TRBV3-2; clone_size: .; j_call: TRBJ1-2; d_call: .; cdr3_aa: CASSQLIGGPNKSPNYGYTF; cdr3_nt: TGTGCCAGCAGCCAATTAATAGGAGGGCCGAACAAGTCCCCCAACTATGGCTACACCTTC
v_call: TRBV20-1; clone_size: .; j_call: TRBJ1-2; d_call: .; cdr3_aa: CSASYNRNSYGYTF; cdr3_nt: TGCAGTGCTAGTTATAACAGAAACTCCTATGGCTACACCTTC
v_call: TRBV19; clone_size: .; j_call: TRBJ1-1; d_call: .; cdr3_aa: CASSMRRGRGEAFF; cdr3_nt: TGTGCCAGTAGTATGCGTCGAGGGCGCGGTGAAGCTTTCTTT
v_call: TRBV7-8; clone_size: few; j_call: TRBJ1-3; d_call: .; cdr3_aa: CASSASPSGDSGNTIYF; cdr3_nt: TGTGCCAGCAGCGCTAGCCCTTCAGGAGACTCTGGAAACACCATATATTTT
v_call: TRBV5-6; clone_size: .; j_call: TRBJ2-7; d_call: TRBD1; cdr3_aa: CASTPIRGQGRYEQYF; cdr3_nt: TGTGCCAGCACCCCTATTCGGGGACAGGGACGCTACGAGCAGTACTTC
v_call: TRBV6-5; clone_size: .; j_call: TRBJ1-5; d_call: TRBD1; cdr3_aa: CASSYRGTGNQPQHF; cdr3_nt: TGTGCCAGCAGTTACCGAGGGACAGGGAACCAGCCCCAGCATTTT
v_call: TRBV5-1; clone_size: once; j_call: TRBJ2-3; d_call: TRBD1; cdr3_aa: CASSLDGTGTDTQYF; cdr3_nt: TGCGCCAGCAGCTTGGACGGGACAGGCACAGATACGCAGTATTTT
v_call: TRBV2; clone_size: .; j_call: TRBJ2-7; d_call: TRBD1; cdr3_aa: CASSGQGLYEQYF; cdr3_nt: TGTGCCAGTTCGGGACAGGGCCTCTACGAGCAGTACTTC
v_call: TRBV7-2; clone_size: .; j_call: TRBJ1-2; d_call: .; cdr3_aa: CASRDLANYGYTF; cdr3_nt: TGTGCCAGCAGGGACTTAGCTAACTATGGCTACACCTTC
v_call: TRBV20-1; clone_size: .; j_call: TRBJ2-1; d_call: .; cdr3_aa: CSALSDNEQFF; cdr3_nt: TGCAGTGCCCTAAGCGACAATGAGCAGTTCTTC
v_call: TRBV19; clone_size: .; j_call: TRBJ2-7; d_call: TRBD1; cdr3_aa: CASSSLPGQGIYEQYF; cdr3_nt: TGTGCCAGTAGCTCTCTCCCGGGACAGGGGATATACGAGCAGTACTTC
v_call: TRBV18; clone_size: .; j_call: TRBJ1-1; d_call: .; cdr3_aa: CASSSGTLNTEAFF; cdr3_nt: TGTGCCAGCTCGTCCGGGACATTGAACACTGAAGCTTTCTTT
v_call: TRBV11-3; clone_size: once; j_call: TRBJ2-2; d_call: TRBD1; cdr3_aa: CASSRTGGHSTGELFF; cdr3_nt: TGTGCCAGCAGCCGAACAGGGGGTCATTCGACCGGGGAGCTGTTTTTT
v_call: TRBV19; clone_size: few; j_call: TRBJ1-6; d_call: .; cdr3_aa: CASSSYRENSPLHF; cdr3_nt: TGTGCCAGTAGTTCATACAGGGAGAATTCACCCCTCCACTTT
v_call: TRBV10-3; clone_size: .; j_call: TRBJ2-4; d_call: .; cdr3_aa: CAISEEGGGDIQYF; cdr3_nt: TGTGCCATCAGTGAGGAGGGGGGAGGGGACATTCAGTACTTC